Reported below is one T cell receptor beta chain. This entry comes from a study of PD-L1 blockade in urothelial cancer. About the research overall: Specimens of blood held a median count of 141,255 T cells.

PCRs each included synthetic TCR analog templates spiked in. Some clones are missing from TCRdb's copy, which holds only in-frame ones; the method was immunoSEQ multiplex PCR. This sample has 100,000 to 150,000 clones, with approximately 88% found just once. Time point of the sample: pretreatment peripheral blood. Urothelial carcinoma in patients was locally advanced or metastatic. Specimen: PBMCs, collected around atezolizumab (anti-PD-L1) treatment. This clonotype originated in a man aged 50-60 years with urothelial cancer.

In nucleotides, the CDR3 is TGTGCCAGCAGCACTCCGGGACAGGCGTACGAGCAGTACTTC. Its protein product is CASSTPGQAYEQYF. This rearrangement joins TRBV5-5 to TRBJ2-7, with 8 bases lining up with TRBD1. V gave up 4 bases and J gave up 4 bases; unmatched junction bases: 7. CDR1 SGHKS and CDR2 YYEKEE come from the germline V gene (reference sequence). The CDR3 consists of 14 residues.